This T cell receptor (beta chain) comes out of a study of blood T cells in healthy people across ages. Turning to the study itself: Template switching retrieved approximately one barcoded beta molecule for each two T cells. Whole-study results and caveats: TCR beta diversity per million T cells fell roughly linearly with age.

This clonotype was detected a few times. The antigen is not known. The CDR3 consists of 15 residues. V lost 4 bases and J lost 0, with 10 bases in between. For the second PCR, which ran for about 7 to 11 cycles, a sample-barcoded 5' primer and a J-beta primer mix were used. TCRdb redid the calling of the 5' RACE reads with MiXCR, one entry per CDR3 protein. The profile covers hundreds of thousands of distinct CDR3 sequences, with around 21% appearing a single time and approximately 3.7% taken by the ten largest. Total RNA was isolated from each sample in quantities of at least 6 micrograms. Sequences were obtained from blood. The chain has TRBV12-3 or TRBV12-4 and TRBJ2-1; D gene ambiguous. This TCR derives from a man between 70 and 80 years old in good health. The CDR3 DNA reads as TGTGCCAGCAGTTATGTGTGGATCTCCTACAATGAGCAGTTCTTC. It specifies CASSYVWISYNEQFF.